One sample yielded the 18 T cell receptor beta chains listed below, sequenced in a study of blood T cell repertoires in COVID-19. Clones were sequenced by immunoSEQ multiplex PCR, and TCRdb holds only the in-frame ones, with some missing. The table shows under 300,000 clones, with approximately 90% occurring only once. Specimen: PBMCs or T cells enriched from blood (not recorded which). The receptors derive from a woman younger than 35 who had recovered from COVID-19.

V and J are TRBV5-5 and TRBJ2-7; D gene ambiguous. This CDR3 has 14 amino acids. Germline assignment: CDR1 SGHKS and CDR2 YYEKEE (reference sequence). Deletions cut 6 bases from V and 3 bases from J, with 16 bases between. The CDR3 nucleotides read TGTGCCAGCACCCTGATCGGAGCGAGCTACGAGCAGTACTTC. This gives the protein CASTLIGASYEQYF.

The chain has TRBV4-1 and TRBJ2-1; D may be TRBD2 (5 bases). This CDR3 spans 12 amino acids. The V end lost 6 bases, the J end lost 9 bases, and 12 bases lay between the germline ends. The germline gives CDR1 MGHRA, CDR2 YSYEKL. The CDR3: CASSSADLEQFF. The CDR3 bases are TGCGCCAGCAGTTCAGCGGACCTTGAGCAGTTCTTC.

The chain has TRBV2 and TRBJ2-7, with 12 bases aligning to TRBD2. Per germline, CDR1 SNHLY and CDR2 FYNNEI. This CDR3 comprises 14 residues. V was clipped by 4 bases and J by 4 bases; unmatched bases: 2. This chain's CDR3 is CASSGLAGVYEQYF. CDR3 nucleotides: TGTGCCAGCAGTGGACTAGCGGGGGTGTACGAGCAGTACTTC.

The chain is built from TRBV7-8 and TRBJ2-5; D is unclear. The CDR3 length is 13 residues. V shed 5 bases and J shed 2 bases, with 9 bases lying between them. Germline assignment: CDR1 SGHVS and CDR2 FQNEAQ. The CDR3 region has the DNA TGTGCCAGCAGCGCCCCTATTCAAGAGACCCAGTACTTC. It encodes CASSAPIQETQYF. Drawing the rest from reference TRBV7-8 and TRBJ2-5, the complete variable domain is GAGVSQSPRYKVAKRGQDVALRCDPISGHVSLFWYQQALGQGPEFLTYFQNEAQLDKSGLPSDRFFAERPEGSVSTLKIQRTQQEDSAVYLCASSAPIQETQYFGPGTRLLVL.

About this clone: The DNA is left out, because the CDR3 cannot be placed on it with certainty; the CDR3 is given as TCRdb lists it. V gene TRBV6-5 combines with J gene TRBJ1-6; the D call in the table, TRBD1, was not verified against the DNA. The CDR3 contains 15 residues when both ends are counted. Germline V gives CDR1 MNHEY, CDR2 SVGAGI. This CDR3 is CASSSSGQGYSPLHF.

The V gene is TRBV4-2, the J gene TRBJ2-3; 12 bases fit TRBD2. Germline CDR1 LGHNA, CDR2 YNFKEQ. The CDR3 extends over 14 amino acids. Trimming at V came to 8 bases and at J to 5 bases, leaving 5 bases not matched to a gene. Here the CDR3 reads CASGLAGGRDTQYF. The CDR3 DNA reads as TGTGCCAGCGGCCTAGCGGGGGGGCGAGATACGCAGTATTTT.

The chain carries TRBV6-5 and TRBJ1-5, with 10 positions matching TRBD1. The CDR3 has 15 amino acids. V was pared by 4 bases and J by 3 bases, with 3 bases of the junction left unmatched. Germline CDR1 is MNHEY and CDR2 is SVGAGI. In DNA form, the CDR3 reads TGTGCCAGCAGTTCGGGACAGGGGAACAATCAGCCCCAGCATTTT. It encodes CASSSGQGNNQPQHF.

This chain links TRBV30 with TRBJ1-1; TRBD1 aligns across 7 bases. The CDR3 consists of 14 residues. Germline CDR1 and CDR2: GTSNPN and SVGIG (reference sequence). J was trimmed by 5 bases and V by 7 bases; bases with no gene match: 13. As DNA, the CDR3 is TGTGCCTCCTCAAGGGGGCAGATTGCTACTGAAGCTTTCTTT. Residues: CASSRGQIATEAFF.

For the CDR3, the DNA is TGTGCCAGCAGCCCGGGACAGGGAGGGGAAAAACTGTTTTTT. Translation: CASSPGQGGEKLFF. This chain uses TRBV7-9 with TRBJ1-4, with TRBD1 identical over 9 bases. Germline-derived CDR1 and CDR2 are SEHNR and FQNEAQ (reference sequence). The CDR3 has 14 amino acids. V dropped 5 bases and J dropped 8; count of bases not matched to a gene: 6.

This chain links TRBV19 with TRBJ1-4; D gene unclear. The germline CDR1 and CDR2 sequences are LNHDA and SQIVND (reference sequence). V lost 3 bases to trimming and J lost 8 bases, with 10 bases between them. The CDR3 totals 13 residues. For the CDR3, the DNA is TGTGCCAGTAGTATGCGGTTTTCGGAAAAACTGTTTTTT. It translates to CASSMRFSEKLFF.

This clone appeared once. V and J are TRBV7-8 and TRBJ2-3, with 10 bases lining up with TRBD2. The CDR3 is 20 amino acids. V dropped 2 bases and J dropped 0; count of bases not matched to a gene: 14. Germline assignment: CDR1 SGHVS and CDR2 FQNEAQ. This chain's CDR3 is CASSLIPPSGGRRSTDTQYF. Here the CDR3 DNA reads TGTGCCAGCAGCTTAATCCCCCCTAGCGGGGGCAGGAGGAGCACAGATACGCAGTATTTT.

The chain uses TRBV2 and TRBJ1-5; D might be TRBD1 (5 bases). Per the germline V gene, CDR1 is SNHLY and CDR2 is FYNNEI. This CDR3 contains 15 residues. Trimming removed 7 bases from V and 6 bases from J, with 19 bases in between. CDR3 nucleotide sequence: TGTGCCAGCACCTTCGTCGGGGGTACCGGTCAGCCCCAGCATTTT. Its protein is CASTFVGGTGQPQHF.

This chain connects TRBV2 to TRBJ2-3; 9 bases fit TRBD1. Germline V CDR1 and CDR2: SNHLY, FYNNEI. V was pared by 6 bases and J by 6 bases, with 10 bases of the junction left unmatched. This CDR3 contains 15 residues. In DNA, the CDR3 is TGTGCCAGCAGCCACCGGGACAGGGATCTGGATACGCAGTATTTT. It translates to CASSHRDRDLDTQYF. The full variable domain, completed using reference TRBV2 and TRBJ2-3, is EPEVTQTPSHQVTQMGQEVILRCVPISNHLYFYWYRQILGQKVEFLVSFYNNEISEKSEIFDDQFSVERPDGSNFTLKIRSTKLEDSAMYFCASSHRDRDLDTQYFGPGTRLTVL.

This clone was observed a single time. CDR3 sequence: CSVEVSGGLNEKLFF. CDR3 bases: TGCAGCGTTGAAGTCTCCGGGGGGCTTAATGAAAAACTGTTTTTT. The gene calls are TRBV29-1 and TRBJ1-4, with D possibly being TRBD1 (6 bases). The CDR3 covers 15 residues. Looked up from germline, CDR1 is SQVTM and CDR2 is ANQGSEA. V lost 1 base to trimming and J lost 4 bases, with 13 bases between them.

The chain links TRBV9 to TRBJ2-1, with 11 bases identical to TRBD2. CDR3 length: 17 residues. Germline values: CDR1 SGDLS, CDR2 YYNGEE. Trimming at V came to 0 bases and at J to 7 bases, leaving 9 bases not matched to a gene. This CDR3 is CASSVDGSGGAWNEQFF. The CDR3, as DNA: TGTGCCAGCAGCGTAGATGGTAGCGGGGGGGCGTGGAATGAGCAGTTCTTC.

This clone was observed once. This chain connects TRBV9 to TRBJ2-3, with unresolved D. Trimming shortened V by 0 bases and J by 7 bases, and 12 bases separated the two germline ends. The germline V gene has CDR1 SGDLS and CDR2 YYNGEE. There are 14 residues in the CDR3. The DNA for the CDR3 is TGTGCCAGCAGCGTAGTGGATCAAGCGAATACGCAGTATTTT. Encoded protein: CASSVVDQANTQYF.

The CDR3 region is CASRGQDMNTEAFF. Written as DNA, the CDR3 is TGCGCCAGCAGGGGACAGGATATGAACACTGAAGCTTTCTTT. This chain uses TRBV5-1 with TRBJ1-1, with 8 bases fitting TRBD1. Germline loops: CDR1 SGHRS, CDR2 YFSETQ. V shed 5 bases and J 0 bases; nucleotides not matched to a gene: 3. The length of the CDR3 is 14 residues.

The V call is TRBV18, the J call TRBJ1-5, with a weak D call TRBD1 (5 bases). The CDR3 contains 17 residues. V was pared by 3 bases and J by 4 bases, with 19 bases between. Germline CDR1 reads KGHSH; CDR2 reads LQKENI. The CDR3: CASSPGKGGTRNQPQHF. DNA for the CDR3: TGTGCCAGCTCACCCGGAAAGGGAGGGACGAGAAATCAGCCCCAGCATTTT.